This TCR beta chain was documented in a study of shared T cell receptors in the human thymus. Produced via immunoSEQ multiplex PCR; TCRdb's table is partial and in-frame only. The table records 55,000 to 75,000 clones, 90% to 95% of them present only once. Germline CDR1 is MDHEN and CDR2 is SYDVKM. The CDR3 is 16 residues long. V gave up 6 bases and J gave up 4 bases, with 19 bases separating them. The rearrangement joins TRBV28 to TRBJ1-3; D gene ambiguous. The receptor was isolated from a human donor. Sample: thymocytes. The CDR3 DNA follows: TGTGCCAGCAGGGTAGGAGGACCCGCGAGGGGAAACACCATATATTTT. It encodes CASRVGGPARGNTIYF.